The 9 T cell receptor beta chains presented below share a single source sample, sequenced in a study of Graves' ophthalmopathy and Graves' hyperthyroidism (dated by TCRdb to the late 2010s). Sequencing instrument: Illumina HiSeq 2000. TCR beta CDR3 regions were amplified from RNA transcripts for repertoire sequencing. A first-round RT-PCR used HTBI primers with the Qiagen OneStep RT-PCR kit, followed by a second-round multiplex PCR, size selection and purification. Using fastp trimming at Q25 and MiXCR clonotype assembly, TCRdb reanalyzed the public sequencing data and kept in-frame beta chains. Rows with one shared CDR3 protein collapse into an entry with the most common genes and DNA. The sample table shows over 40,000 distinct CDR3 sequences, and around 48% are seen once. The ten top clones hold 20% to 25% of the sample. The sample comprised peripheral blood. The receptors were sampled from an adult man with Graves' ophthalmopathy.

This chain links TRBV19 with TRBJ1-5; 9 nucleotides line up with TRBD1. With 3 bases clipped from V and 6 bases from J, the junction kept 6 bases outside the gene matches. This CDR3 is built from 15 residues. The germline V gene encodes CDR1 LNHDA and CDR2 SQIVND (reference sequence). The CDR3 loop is CASSIGTGSRQPQHF. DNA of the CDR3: TGTGCCAGTAGTATTGGGACAGGGTCGCGTCAGCCCCAGCATTTT.

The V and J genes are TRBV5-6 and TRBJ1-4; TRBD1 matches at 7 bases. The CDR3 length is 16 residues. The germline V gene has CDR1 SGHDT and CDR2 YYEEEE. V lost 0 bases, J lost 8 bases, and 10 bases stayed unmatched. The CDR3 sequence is CASSLVLAPGGEKLFF. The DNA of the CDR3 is TGTGCCAGCAGCTTGGTCCTGGCCCCAGGGGGGGAAAAACTGTTTTTT. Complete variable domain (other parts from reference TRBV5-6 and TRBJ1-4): DAGVTQSPTHLIKTRGQQVTLRCSPKSGHDTVSWYQQALGQGPQFIFQYYEEEERQRGNFPDRFSGHQFPNYSSELNVNALLLGDSALYLCASSLVLAPGGEKLFFGSGTQLSVL.

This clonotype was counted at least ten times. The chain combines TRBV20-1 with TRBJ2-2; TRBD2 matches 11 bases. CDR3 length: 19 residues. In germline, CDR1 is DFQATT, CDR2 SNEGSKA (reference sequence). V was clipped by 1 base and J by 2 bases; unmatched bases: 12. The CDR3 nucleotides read TGCAGTGCTAGAGTAGAAGGTAGCGGGGGGGATAGAAACACCGGGGAGCTGTTTTTT. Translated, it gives CSARVEGSGGDRNTGELFF.

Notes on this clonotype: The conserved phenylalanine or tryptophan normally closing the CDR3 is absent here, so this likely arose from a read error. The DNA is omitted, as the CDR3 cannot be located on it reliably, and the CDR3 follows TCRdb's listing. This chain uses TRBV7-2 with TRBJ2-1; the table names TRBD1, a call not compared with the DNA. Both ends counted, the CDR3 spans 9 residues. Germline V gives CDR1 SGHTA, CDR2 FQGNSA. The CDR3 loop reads CASSLRGGN.

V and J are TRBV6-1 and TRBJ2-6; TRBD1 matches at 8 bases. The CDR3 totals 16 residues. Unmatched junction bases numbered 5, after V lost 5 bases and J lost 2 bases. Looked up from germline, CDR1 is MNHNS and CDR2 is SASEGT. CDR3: CASSPKQGAGANVLTF. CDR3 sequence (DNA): TGTGCCAGCAGTCCGAAACAGGGGGCTGGGGCCAACGTCCTGACTTTC.

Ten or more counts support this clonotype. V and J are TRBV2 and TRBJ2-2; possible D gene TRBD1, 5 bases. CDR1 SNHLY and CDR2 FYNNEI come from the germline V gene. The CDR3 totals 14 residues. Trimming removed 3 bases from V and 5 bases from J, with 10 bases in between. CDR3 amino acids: CASSEQGITGELFF. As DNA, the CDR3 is TGTGCCAGCAGTGAGCAGGGCATTACCGGGGAGCTGTTTTTT.

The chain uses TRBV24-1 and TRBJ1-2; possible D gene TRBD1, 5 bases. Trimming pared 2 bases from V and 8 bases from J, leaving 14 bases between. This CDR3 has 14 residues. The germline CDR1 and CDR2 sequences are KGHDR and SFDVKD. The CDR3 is CATSDSGGISGYTF. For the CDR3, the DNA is TGTGCCACCAGTGATTCTGGGGGGATTTCAGGCTACACCTTC.

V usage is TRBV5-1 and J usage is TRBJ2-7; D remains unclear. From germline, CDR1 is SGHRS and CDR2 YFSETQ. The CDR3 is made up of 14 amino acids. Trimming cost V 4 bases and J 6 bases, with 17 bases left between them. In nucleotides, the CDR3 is TGCGCCAGCAGCGGATCGACGGGCGCCTGCGAGCAGTACTTC. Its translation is CASSGSTGACEQYF. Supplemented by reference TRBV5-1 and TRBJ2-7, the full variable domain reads KAGVTQTPRYLIKTRGQQVTLSCSPISGHRSVSWYQQTPGQGLQFLFEYFSETQRNKGNFPGRFSGRQFSNSRSEMNVSTLELGDSALYLCASSGSTGACEQYFGPGTRLTVT.

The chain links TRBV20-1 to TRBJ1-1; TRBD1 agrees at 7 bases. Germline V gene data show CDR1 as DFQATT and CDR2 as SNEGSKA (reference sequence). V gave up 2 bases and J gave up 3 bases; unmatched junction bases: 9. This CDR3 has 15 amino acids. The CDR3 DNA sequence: TGCAGTGCTAGAAATGTAGGGCAGGGGGACACTGAAGCTTTCTTT. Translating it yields CSARNVGQGDTEAFF.